The 21 T cell receptor beta chains presented below share a single source sample, sequenced in a study of blood T cell repertoires in COVID-19. Sequenced by immunoSEQ multiplex PCR; TCRdb stores in-frame clones only, minus some. The table has around 220,000 clones, 80% to 95% seen once. Material for sequencing was PBMCs or T cells enriched from blood (not recorded which). These receptors all come from a woman aged 18-35 years who had recovered from COVID-19.

The chain combines TRBV3-1 (or the pseudogene TRBV3-2) with TRBJ1-1, with D tentatively TRBD1 (6 bases). Germline CDR1 is LGHDT and CDR2 is YNNKEL (reference sequence). The V end was cut by 3 bases, the J end by 4 bases, with 21 bases between. The CDR3 totals 17 residues. CDR3 nucleotides: TGTGCCAGCAGCCAGTCCGAATACAGGGTGGTGGGCACTGAAGCTTTCTTT. Its translation is CASSQSEYRVVGTEAFF.

The chain carries TRBV15 and TRBJ2-1; tentative D call: TRBD2 (5 bases). The CDR3 extends over 13 amino acids. Trimming removed 1 base from V and 8 bases from J, with 9 bases in between. Looked up from germline, CDR1 is LNHNV and CDR2 is YYDKDF (reference sequence). The chain's CDR3 is CATSRVYGDEQFF. The DNA for the CDR3 is TGTGCCACCAGCAGAGTCTACGGGGATGAGCAGTTCTTC.

This chain uses TRBV12-3 or TRBV12-4 with TRBJ2-2; D uncertain. CDR3 length: 13 amino acids. V shed 10 bases and J shed 0 bases, with 9 bases lying between them. The CDR3: CATVAPNTGELFF. As DNA, the CDR3 is TGTGCCACTGTAGCTCCGAACACCGGGGAGCTGTTTTTT.

The J gene is TRBJ1-2, the V gene TRBV27, with 7 positions matching TRBD1. There are 16 residues in the CDR3. CDR1 and CDR2 (germline): MNHEY, SMNVEV (reference sequence). V gave up 5 bases and J gave up 5 bases; unmatched junction bases: 14. This CDR3 is CASSPHRDSLKYGYTF. CDR3 coding DNA: TGTGCCAGCAGTCCCCACCGGGACAGCCTTAAGTATGGCTACACCTTC.

V usage is TRBV5-1 and J usage is TRBJ1-1; maybe TRBD1 (6 bases). This CDR3 contains 16 residues. Germline-derived CDR1 and CDR2 are SGHRS and YFSETQ. Trimming removed 2 bases from V and 3 bases from J, with 17 bases in between. CDR3 sequence (DNA): TGCGCCAGCAGCTTTAGTCACAACAGGGACGACACTGAAGCTTTCTTT. It is translated as CASSFSHNRDDTEAFF.

The rearrangement uses TRBV19 and TRBJ2-4, with TRBD2 as a possible D gene (6 bases). Between the trimmed V and J ends, which lost 3 bases and 0 bases, there was a span of 21 bases. The CDR3 is made up of 19 amino acids. CDR1 is LNHDA and CDR2 is SQIVND in the germline V gene (reference sequence). The CDR3 nucleotides read TGTGCCAGTAGTATGGGGACTCTGTTGGGGCCCGTAGCCAAAAACATTCAGTACTTC. Protein sequence: CASSMGTLLGPVAKNIQYF. The full variable domain, its missing parts supplied by reference TRBV19 and TRBJ2-4, is DGGITQSPKYLFRKEGQNVTLSCEQNLNHDAMYWYRQDPGQGLRLIYYSQIVNDFQKGDIAEGYSVSREKKESFPLTVTSAQKNPTAFYLCASSMGTLLGPVAKNIQYFGAGTRLSVL.

The rearrangement links TRBV28 to TRBJ1-6; D possibly corresponds to TRBD1 (5 bases). Per germline, CDR1 MDHEN and CDR2 SYDVKM. The ends were cut back, 6 bases at V and 6 bases at J, with 15 bases in the middle. This CDR3 contains 15 residues. In DNA, the CDR3 is TGTGCCAGCAGCGGGAGGCGGGGCGCTAATTCACCCCTCCACTTT. It is translated as CASSGRRGANSPLHF.

The chain employs TRBV5-6 and TRBJ2-2; D call uncertain. V gave up 0 bases and J gave up 1 base, with 4 bases separating them. CDR3 length: 14 residues. Germline V gives CDR1 SGHDT, CDR2 YYEEEE. The CDR3 region is CASSLGRNTGELFF. CDR3 coding DNA: TGTGCCAGCAGCTTGGGCAGGAACACCGGGGAGCTGTTTTTT.

The chain recombines TRBV5-1 with TRBJ2-2, with D hard to call. Trimming removed 3 bases at V and 1 base at J, with 4 bases between. The CDR3 runs to 13 residues. Germline CDR1 is SGHRS and CDR2 is YFSETQ. CDR3 amino acids: CASSYKNTGELFF. The DNA of the CDR3 is TGCGCCAGCAGCTACAAGAACACCGGGGAGCTGTTTTTT.

The count of this clone is one. The chain carries TRBV5-1 and TRBJ1-6; D possibly corresponds to TRBD1 (5 bases). CDR3 length: 17 residues. Germline CDR1 and CDR2: SGHRS and YFSETQ. Trimming took 2 bases from V and 8 from J, leaving 20 bases between them. The CDR3 here is CASSLGGKWGTDSPLHF. The CDR3 nucleotides are TGCGCCAGCAGCTTAGGAGGGAAGTGGGGCACGGATTCACCCCTCCACTTT.

The J gene is TRBJ2-5, the V gene TRBV7-9; 11 bases agree with TRBD1. V shed 5 bases, J shed 4 bases, and the junction held 12 bases outside the gene matches. Germline CDR1 reads SEHNR; CDR2 reads FQNEAQ (reference sequence). The CDR3 runs 17 residues. CDR3 DNA sequence: TGTGCCAGCAGCCCGGGCCCGGACAGGGGGCACCCAGAGACCCAGTACTTC. As protein: CASSPGPDRGHPETQYF.

This chain joins TRBV4-2 and TRBJ2-7; TRBD2 agrees at 7 bases. The CDR3 is 15 residues long. J was trimmed by 3 bases and V by 1 base; bases with no gene match: 6. Germline V gene lookup returns CDR1 LGHNA and CDR2 YNFKEQ. The CDR3 here is CASSQALRGDYEQYF. The CDR3 DNA follows: TGTGCCAGCAGCCAAGCGCTCCGGGGGGACTACGAGCAGTACTTC.

This rearrangement joins TRBV11-3 to TRBJ2-3, with 7 bases matching TRBD2. V shed 3 bases, J shed 2 bases, and the junction held 2 bases outside the gene matches. This CDR3 comprises 14 residues. Germline lookup yields CDR1 SGHNT and CDR2 YENEEA. The CDR3: CASSLTSYTDTQYF. DNA for the CDR3: TGTGCCAGCAGCTTGACTAGCTACACAGATACGCAGTATTTT.

The chain is built from TRBV3-1 (or the pseudogene TRBV3-2) and TRBJ2-1; TRBD2 might be the D (6 bases). CDR1 LGHDT and CDR2 YNNKEL come from the germline V gene (reference sequence). V gave up 1 base and J gave up 1 base, with 17 bases separating them. The CDR3 loop spans 18 amino acids. The CDR3 nucleotides are TGTGCCAGCAGCCAAGGAGAACCTAGCGCGAAATCCTACAATGAGCAGTTCTTC. Translated, it gives CASSQGEPSAKSYNEQFF.

This clone showed up just once. The rearrangement joins TRBV7-8 to TRBJ2-7; 9 nucleotides line up with TRBD2. Germline CDR1 is SGHVS and CDR2 is FQNEAQ. V lost 5 bases to trimming and J lost 3 bases; unmatched junction nucleotides: 11. The CDR3 contains 16 residues. DNA for the CDR3: TGTGCCAGCAGCCCTAGGGCTAGCGGGACTTTCTACGAGCAGTACTTC. This sequence encodes CASSPRASGTFYEQYF.

The chain has TRBV19 and TRBJ2-2, with D possibly TRBD1 on 6 matching bases. This CDR3 contains 15 residues. The germline CDR1 and CDR2 sequences are LNHDA and SQIVND (reference sequence). Trimming took 7 bases from V and 1 from J, leaving 13 bases between them. CDR3 region: CASIGRGLNTGELFF. As DNA, the CDR3 is TGTGCCAGTATAGGCAGGGGCTTGAACACCGGGGAGCTGTTTTTT.

The chain uses TRBV18 and TRBJ2-1; 14 nucleotides align to TRBD2. CDR3 size: 17 residues. Germline CDR1 and CDR2: KGHSH and LQKENI. Trimming at V came to 5 bases and at J to 4 bases, leaving 7 bases not matched to a gene. CDR3 DNA sequence: TGTGCCAGCTCAACCGGGACTAGCGGGAGTCCTTACAATGAGCAGTTCTTC. Residues: CASSTGTSGSPYNEQFF.

The chain recombines TRBV10-3 with TRBJ1-6; the D gene is possibly TRBD1 (6 bases). Germline lookup yields CDR1 ENHRY and CDR2 SYGVKD. V lost 5 bases and J lost 9, with 11 bases in between. The CDR3 loop spans 13 amino acids. For the CDR3, the DNA is TGTGCCATCAGTTTTACAGGGACTTCACCCCTCCACTTT. It yields the protein CAISFTGTSPLHF.

V gene TRBV10-3 combines with J gene TRBJ2-1, with TRBD2 matching over 8 bases. After removal of 10 bases from V and 5 bases from J, the junction contained 7 bases not matched to a gene. The germline V gene encodes CDR1 ENHRY and CDR2 SYGVKD. The CDR3 runs to 13 residues. This CDR3 reads CATSGSWDNEQFF. The CDR3, as DNA: TGTGCCACCAGCGGGAGTTGGGACAATGAGCAGTTCTTC.

V usage is TRBV10-2 and J usage is TRBJ1-2, with a tentative D call TRBD1 (5 bases). V was trimmed by 6 bases and J by 4 bases, leaving 9 bases between them. This CDR3 comprises 12 residues. The germline CDR1 and CDR2 sequences are WSHSY and SAAADI. Here the CDR3 DNA reads TGCGCCAGCAGGAGAGACAGCTATGGCTACACCTTC. Amino acid sequence: CASRRDSYGYTF.

The genes are TRBV25-1 and TRBJ2-7; tentative D call: TRBD1 (5 bases). With 4 bases removed from V and 2 bases from J, the gap between germline ends came to 12 bases. CDR3 length equals 14 residues. Germline-derived CDR1 and CDR2 are MGHDK and SYGVNS. CDR3 sequence reads: CASSAPDSTYEQYF. The CDR3 DNA reads TGTGCCAGCAGTGCCCCCGACAGTACCTACGAGCAGTACTTC.